This T cell receptor (beta chain) appears in the sequencing data of a study of siplizumab effects on memory and regulatory T cells. The CDR3 is 12 amino acids. V was pared by 0 bases and J by 7 bases, with 4 bases between. Germline V gene sequence: CDR1 KGHSH, CDR2 LQKENI. About this clone: As yet, its antigen is unknown.

TCRdb's copy holds only in-frame clones and misses some; the assay was immunoSEQ multiplex PCR. The sample records 40,000 to 45,000 clones, 70% to 90% being singletons. Study-level results: The study found naive T cells seemingly more diverse than memory cells and seemingly major alloresponse contributors. The alloreactive clones that mapped to unstimulated subsets made up only a minor fraction.

This TCR was recovered from a human donor in good health. Specimen: naive CD4+ T cells sorted from blood. The chain is built from TRBV18 and TRBJ1-3; D not resolved. CDR3 in amino acids: CASSPPLNTIYF. In DNA, the CDR3 is TGTGCCAGCTCACCACCACTGAACACCATATATTTT. Filled out from reference TRBV18 and TRBJ1-3, the complete variable domain reads NAGVMQNPRHLVRRRGQEARLRCSPMKGHSHVYWYRQLPEEGLKFMVYLQKENIIDESGMPKERFSAEFPKEGPSILRIQQVVRGDSAAYFCASSPPLNTIYFGEGSWLTVV.